One sample yielded the 6 T cell receptor beta chains listed below, sequenced in a study of CD8+ T cells in alopecia areata (dated by TCRdb to the late 2010s). Libraries were prepared through the immunoSEQ multiplex PCR assay. For TCR sequencing, RNA was extracted from every sample and reverse transcribed into cDNA to serve as template. Imported from immuneACCESS, the table was reduced by TCRdb to in-frame sequences with V and J called. These copies leave out some clones; in studies compared against another copy, an unresolved V gene accounts for under half, and the cause of the remainder is not known. Across this sample there are around 86,000 clones, with 70% to 85% seen only once. In total, the top ten clones hold roughly 17% of the sample. Interpreted using the paper, the treatment or condition label stands for: oral pan-JAK inhibitor, 5-10 mg twice daily. Sequenced here: CD8+ T cells sorted from blood, sampled at roughly week 45, from a patient treated with tofacitinib. Source of these receptors: a human donor with alopecia areata.

The rearrangement joins TRBV4-3 to TRBJ2-1; 12 bases are a match to TRBD2. Germline CDR1 is LGHNA and CDR2 is YSLEER. This CDR3 is 16 amino acids long. The trim removed 0 bases at V and 7 bases at J, leaving 4 bases unmatched. Here the CDR3 reads CASSQDPTSGGNEQFF. As DNA, the CDR3 is TGCGCCAGCAGCCAAGATCCAACTAGCGGGGGGAATGAGCAGTTCTTC.

This clone was observed a single time. V is TRBV9 and J is TRBJ1-2; TRBD1 agrees at 8 bases. The CDR3 covers 16 residues. The V gene's germline CDR1 is SGDLS and CDR2 YYNGEE. The V gene end was trimmed by 3 bases and the J gene end by 3 bases; junction bases not matched to a gene: 10. The CDR3 DNA is TGTGCCAGCAGCGCCAGCCCCGGGACAGGTCACTATGGCTACACCTTC. It specifies CASSASPGTGHYGYTF.

This chain uses TRBV7-8 with TRBJ2-3; possible D gene TRBD2, 7 bases. The CDR3 sequence is 17 residues long. Germline V gene lookup returns CDR1 SGHVS and CDR2 FQNEAQ. V was clipped by 2 bases and J by 4 bases, with 19 bases between them. The CDR3 DNA reads TGTGCCAGCAGCTTAATGGCGGGGGCCACCCCCGCAGATACGCAGTATTTT. It is translated as CASSLMAGATPADTQYF.

The DNA of the CDR3 is TGTGCCAGCAGCTTAGATTCGGGGCCGGGAGAGCAGTACTTC. The encoded protein is CASSLDSGPGEQYF. The V gene is TRBV7-2, the J gene TRBJ2-7; D is possibly TRBD1 or TRBD2 (5 bases each). The CDR3 has 14 amino acids. With 1 base removed from V and 7 bases from J, the gap between germline ends came to 14 bases. Germline lookup yields CDR1 SGHTA and CDR2 FQGNSA.

This chain uses TRBV5-1 with TRBJ1-1; a possible D gene is TRBD1 (6 bases). Trimming stripped 4 bases from V and 10 bases from J, with 17 bases between. The length of the CDR3 is 13 residues. In germline, CDR1 is SGHRS, CDR2 YFSETQ. The DNA for the CDR3 is TGCGCCAGCAGCGAGCAGGGGTGGGGTCCAGCTTTCTTT. It specifies CASSEQGWGPAFF.

The genes are TRBV11-2 and TRBJ2-3; D unclear. The germline gives CDR1 SGHAT, CDR2 FQNNGV. V was pared by 6 bases and J by 2 bases, with 9 bases between. The CDR3 consists of 13 residues. CDR3 DNA: TGTGCCAGCAGTTTTACCGTCACAGATACGCAGTATTTT. Its protein is CASSFTVTDTQYF.